Each of the 25 T cell receptor beta chains below was sequenced from the same sample in a study of Tregs in tolerant kidney transplant recipients. Related graft donors supplied nonmyeloablative bone marrow transplants, and mixed chimerism was transient. Repertoires were generated with immunoSEQ multiplex PCR, while TCRdb's copy carries only in-frame clones and drops some. Its clone listing holds about 23,000 clones. The specimen comprised CD4+ T cells from blood (PBMCs), sampled 6 months after the transplant. Receptors originate from a human patient who received a combined kidney and bone marrow transplant. Some T cells may be transferred from the graft donor.

CDR3 sequence: CASKRAGGGQPQHF. CDR3 DNA, as far as it was read: TGTGCCAGTAAACGGGCGGGGGGGGGTCAGCCC. J is TRBJ1-5 and V is TRBV19; D is possibly TRBD1 (5 bases). With the read ending 3 residues before the CDR3 end, the germline J gene is used to fill in that end. Germline lookup yields CDR1 LNHDA and CDR2 SQIVND (reference sequence). V lost 7 bases and J lost 6, with 16 bases in between. The CDR3 sequence is 14 residues long.

To note about this clone: The read gets to within 3 residues of the CDR3 end, and the germline J gene fills in the rest. The V gene is TRBV7-9, the J gene TRBJ1-3, with D perhaps TRBD1 (6 bases). This CDR3 is built from 14 residues. Germline V gene sequence: CDR1 SEHNR, CDR2 FQNEAQ (reference sequence). Trimming cost V 6 bases and J 4 bases, with 13 bases left between them. CDR3 DNA, as far as it was read: TGTGCCAGCAGATGGGGGGGCGACGGAAACACC. Its translation is CASRWGGDGNT. The CDR3, in full, reads CASRWGGDGNTIYF. Drawing the rest from reference TRBV7-9 and TRBJ1-3, the complete variable domain is DTGVSQNPRHKITKRGQNVTFRCDPISEHNRLYWYRQTLGQGPEFLTYFQNEAQLEKSRLLSDRFSAERPKGSFSTLEIQRTEQGDSAMYLCASRWGGDGNTIYFGEGSWLTVV.

About this clone itself: Read sequence stops 3 residues before the CDR3 end, and the germline J gene provides the missing end. This chain links TRBV10-1 with TRBJ2-1; 10 bases map to TRBD2. The CDR3 spans 15 residues. Germline assignment: CDR1 WNHNN and CDR2 SYGVQD (reference sequence). Trimming took 0 bases from V and 8 from J; bases not matched to a gene: 4. This CDR3 reads CASSESGTSAYEQFF. The CDR3 bases that were read are TGCGCCAGCAGTGAGTCAGGGACTAGCGCGTATGAG.

About this clone: Read coverage stops 3 residues before the CDR3 terminus; the germline J gene supplies the remainder. V is TRBV11-3 and J is TRBJ2-3; D call uncertain. Between the trimmed V and J ends, which lost 1 base and 4 bases, there was a span of 9 bases. The germline V gene encodes CDR1 SGHNT and CDR2 YENEEA. The CDR3 is made up of 14 amino acids. CDR3 DNA (partial): TGTGCCAGCAGCTTAGTCTTTGCGGCAGATACG. This sequence encodes CASSLVFAADT. The full CDR3 reads CASSLVFAADTQYF.

Notes on this clone: The read halts 3 residues ahead of the CDR3 end, with the missing end drawn from the germline J gene. The J gene is TRBJ1-1, the V gene TRBV20-1; D gene ambiguous. The CDR3 consists of 15 residues. Between the trimmed V and J ends, which lost 0 bases and 3 bases, there was a span of 14 bases. The germline gives CDR1 DFQATT, CDR2 SNEGSKA (reference sequence). The CDR3 reads CSARDARGTDTEAFF. The CDR3 bases that were read are TGCAGTGCTAGAGATGCTCGGGGTACGGACACTGAA.

About this clone itself: The read ends 3 residues before the CDR3 terminus; that terminus is restored from the germline J gene. The same CDR3 can be traced to other DNA sequences in this sample. The rearrangement uses TRBV19 and TRBJ2-7; 7 bases line up with TRBD2. V lost 4 bases, J lost 2 bases, and 17 bases stayed unmatched. The CDR3 runs 18 residues. Germline loops: CDR1 LNHDA, CDR2 SQIVND (reference sequence). Incomplete CDR3 DNA: TGTGCCAGTAGTAGAGTGCCTAGAAGCGGGAAAGGGACCTACGAG. This encodes CASSRVPRSGKGTYE. From start to end, the CDR3 is CASSRVPRSGKGTYEQYF.

Notes on this clone: Read sequence stops 3 residues before the CDR3 end, and the germline J gene provides the missing end. The rearrangement links TRBV19 to TRBJ2-2; perhaps TRBD2 as D (5 bases). There are 18 residues in the CDR3. With 4 bases removed from V and 3 bases from J, the gap between germline ends came to 21 bases. In germline, CDR1 is LNHDA, CDR2 SQIVND (reference sequence). Partial CDR3 DNA: TGTGCCAGTAGTACCTATCAAAACGGGCGGGCTTACACCGGGGAG. This translates into CASSTYQNGRAYTGE. The entire CDR3 protein is CASSTYQNGRAYTGELFF.

On this clone itself: Coverage ceases 3 residues before the CDR3 finishes, and the germline J gene fills in the end. The chain uses TRBV7-6 and TRBJ2-7, with TRBD1 matching over 11 bases. CDR3 length equals 17 residues. The V segment lost 2 bases and the J segment 6 bases; nucleotides outside the gene matches: 12. The germline V gene encodes CDR1 SGHVS and CDR2 FNYEAQ. The CDR3 DNA, read in part, is TGTGCCAGCAGCTTACGGACACCGGGACAGGGGGTTCGCGAG. This translates into CASSLRTPGQGVRE. The whole CDR3 is CASSLRTPGQGVREQYF.

As to this clone: The CDR3 goes on 3 residues after the read ends, and that part is filled in from the germline J gene. The V call is TRBV20-1, the J call TRBJ2-3; 11 bases agree with TRBD2. The J segment lost 2 bases and the V segment lost 4 bases, leaving 5 bases of the junction unmatched. This CDR3 is built from 15 residues. The germline V gene encodes CDR1 DFQATT and CDR2 SNEGSKA (reference sequence). The CDR3 reads CSAILAGEYTDTQYF. CDR3 bases read: TGCAGTGCTATACTAGCGGGAGAGTACACAGATACG.

As for this clone: The read gets to within 3 residues of the CDR3 end, and the germline J gene fills in the rest. The chain carries TRBV19 and TRBJ2-7; weak D call: TRBD1 (5 bases). V dropped 6 bases and J dropped 1 base, with 13 bases sitting between them. Germline-derived CDR1 and CDR2 are LNHDA and SQIVND (reference sequence). This CDR3 spans 14 amino acids. CDR3 sequence: CASRFRAISYEQYF. CDR3 DNA, as far as it was read: TGTGCCAGTAGGTTCAGGGCAATATCCTACGAG.

Details on this clone: The CDR3 end is not reached by the read, which stops 3 residues before it; the germline J gene fills it in. V and J are TRBV7-2 and TRBJ2-5; 8 bases agree with TRBD1. The V and J ends lost 1 base and 5 bases, in that order; junction bases with no gene match: 6. The CDR3 is 15 amino acids. Per germline, CDR1 SGHTA and CDR2 FQGNSA. The CDR3 region is CASSLGGRGQETQYF. CDR3 DNA (partial): TGTGCCAGCAGCTTAGGCGGCAGGGGGCAGGAGACC.

To note about this clone: The CDR3 is cut off 3 residues early in the read; its end comes from the germline J gene. The chain is built from TRBV10-2 and TRBJ1-1, with D unresolved. CDR1 WSHSY and CDR2 SAAADI come from the germline V gene. The CDR3 is made up of 11 amino acids. The CDR3 DNA, read in part, is TGCGCCAGCAGCCCGACTAGCTTC. Translation gives CASSPTSF. The CDR3 reads in full as CASSPTSFAFF.

Of note for this clone: The read finishes 3 residues shy of the CDR3 end, and the germline J gene is used to complete it. The chain joins TRBV20-1 to TRBJ1-1, with a tentative D call TRBD1 (6 bases). From germline, CDR1 is DFQATT and CDR2 SNEGSKA (reference sequence). Trimming took off 3 bases at V and 3 bases at J, with 17 bases between the two ends. There are 15 residues in the CDR3. The DNA read from the CDR3 is TGCAGTGCTAGGAGAATGCAGGGGAGGGACACTGAA. This translates into CSARRMQGRDTE. The CDR3 reads in full as CSARRMQGRDTEAFF.

Comment on this clone: Read coverage stops 3 residues before the CDR3 terminus; the germline J gene supplies the remainder. J is TRBJ1-1 and V is TRBV2; TRBD1 aligns across 8 bases. Losses at the gene ends were 6 bases for V and 0 bases for J; bases not matched to a gene: 3. The germline V gene has CDR1 SNHLY and CDR2 FYNNEI. The CDR3 consists of 14 residues. CDR3 in amino acids: CASSQGAVNTEAFF. The CDR3 bases that were read are TGTGCCAGCAGCCAGGGGGCTGTGAACACTGAA.

Points on this clone: With the read ending 3 residues before the CDR3 end, the germline J gene is used to fill in that end. The gene calls are TRBV5-1 and TRBJ2-2; a weak D match, TRBD1 (5 bases). Germline CDR1 is SGHRS and CDR2 is YFSETQ. The CDR3 runs 14 residues. The V end was cut by 4 bases, the J end by 7 bases, with 14 bases between. The CDR3 is CASSTGSVGGELFF. CDR3 bases read: TGCGCCAGCAGCACAGGTAGTGTTGGCGGGGAG.

A remark on this clone: The read stops 3 residues short of the end of the CDR3; the missing end is completed from the germline J gene. V is TRBV20-1 and J is TRBJ1-6, with D unresolved. V lost 1 base to trimming and J lost 8 bases, with 18 bases between them. The CDR3 is 16 amino acids. Germline-derived CDR1 and CDR2 are DFQATT and SNEGSKA (reference sequence). Incomplete CDR3 DNA: TGCAGTGCTAGAGCCCCCACGGACTTCATGGATTCACCC. It yields the protein CSARAPTDFMDSP. The whole CDR3 protein is CSARAPTDFMDSPLHF.

The CDR3 is CASSSTGDYGYTF. CDR3 DNA (partial): TGCGCCAGCAGCTCTACAGGAGACTATGGC. V and J are TRBV5-1 and TRBJ1-2, with D possibly TRBD1 on 5 matching bases. From the germline J gene comes the end of the CDR3, since the read stops 3 residues before it. CDR1 and CDR2 (germline): SGHRS, YFSETQ. The CDR3 contains 13 residues. The V gene lost 3 bases and the J gene lost 3 bases, with 9 bases spanning the gap.

Comments on this clone: Sequencing ends 3 residues short of the CDR3 end; the germline J gene provides the rest. The chain carries TRBV18 and TRBJ2-7; tentative D call: TRBD1 (5 bases). With 0 bases removed from V and 5 bases from J, the gap between germline ends came to 14 bases. The CDR3 is 15 residues long. Germline CDR1 is KGHSH and CDR2 is LQKENI. The CDR3 protein is CASSPPVRGGNEQYF. The CDR3 DNA, read in part, is TGTGCCAGCTCACCACCGGTTAGGGGTGGGAACGAG.

A note on this clone: The read ends 3 residues shy of where the CDR3 ends; the end is completed using the germline J gene. This chain connects TRBV11-2 to TRBJ2-3; 11 nucleotides align to TRBD2. Trimming at V came to 5 bases and at J to 8 bases, leaving 9 bases not matched to a gene. CDR3 length equals 15 residues. Germline lookup yields CDR1 SGHAT and CDR2 FQNNGV. CDR3 amino acids: CASSPPGLAVGTQYF. The CDR3 DNA, read in part, is TGTGCCAGCAGCCCCCCGGGACTAGCGGTGGGTACG.

Remarks on this clone: The DNA ends 3 residues before the CDR3 does, and the rest of the CDR3 is filled in from the germline J gene. This sequence joins TRBV6-1 and TRBJ1-2, with a tentative D call TRBD1 (6 bases). The CDR3 extends over 14 amino acids. V gave up 2 bases and J gave up 6 bases, with 13 bases separating them. The germline CDR1 and CDR2 sequences are MNHNS and SASEGT. The CDR3 DNA, read in part, is TGTGCCAGCAGTGAACCCGGGACACCTGATGGC. As protein: CASSEPGTPDG. The whole CDR3 protein is CASSEPGTPDGYTF.

As regards this clone: The observed sequence ends 3 residues before the CDR3 terminus, with the missing tail filled in from the germline J gene. The chain carries TRBV29-1 and TRBJ1-5; D is possibly TRBD1 (6 bases). Trimming took off 7 bases at V and 8 bases at J, with 18 bases between the two ends. Germline CDR1 SQVTM, CDR2 ANQGSEA. The CDR3 contains 13 residues. This CDR3 reads CSALTGIGEPQHF. The covered CDR3 bases are TGCAGCGCCTTAACAGGGATCGGTGAGCCC. The full variable domain, its missing parts supplied by reference TRBV29-1 and TRBJ1-5, is SAVISQKPSRDICQRGTSLTIQCQVDSQVTMMFWYRQQPGQSLTLIATANQGSEATYESGFVIDKFPISRPNLTFSTLTVSNMSPEDSSIYLCSALTGIGEPQHFGDGTRLSIL.

Comment on this clone: The sequenced fragment ends 3 residues before the CDR3 boundary, so the rest is inferred from the germline J gene. V and J are TRBV7-8 and TRBJ2-5; D is undetermined. V shed 7 bases and J shed 0 bases, with 3 bases lying between them. This CDR3 is 11 amino acids long. Germline CDR1 reads SGHVS; CDR2 reads FQNEAQ. The chain's CDR3 is CASKDQETQYF. The part of the CDR3 DNA that was read is TGTGCCAGCAAGGACCAAGAGACC.

As for this clone: The DNA ends 3 residues before the CDR3 does, and the rest of the CDR3 is filled in from the germline J gene. The rearrangement links TRBV6-1 to TRBJ1-5; a possible D gene is TRBD1 (5 bases). This CDR3 comprises 15 residues. V was cut by 2 bases and J by 0 bases, with 8 bases left in between. CDR1 is MNHNS and CDR2 is SASEGT in the germline V gene. Incomplete CDR3 DNA: TGTGCCAGCAGTGAAAGGACAAGTAGCAATCAGCCC. This gives the protein CASSERTSSNQP. The whole CDR3 protein is CASSERTSSNQPQHF.

On this clone itself: The read ends 3 residues shy of where the CDR3 ends; the end is completed using the germline J gene. The V call is TRBV10-3, the J call TRBJ2-3, with TRBD1 identical over 9 bases. With V trimmed by 9 bases and J by 3 bases, 4 bases remained unmatched. The CDR3 length is 13 residues. Germline CDR1 is ENHRY and CDR2 is SYGVKD. The CDR3 spells CAIQGARTDTQYF. The covered CDR3 bases are TGTGCCATACAGGGGGCGCGGACAGATACG.

In regard to this clone: The CDR3 is cut off 3 residues early in the read; its end comes from the germline J gene. The chain couples TRBV7-9 to TRBJ2-7; 7 bases fit TRBD1. Germline CDR1 SEHNR, CDR2 FQNEAQ (reference sequence). Trimming took 10 bases from V and 4 from J; bases not matched to a gene: 7. The CDR3 has 12 amino acids. The CDR3 reads CATTGALYEQYF. Incomplete CDR3 DNA: TGTGCCACCACAGGGGCTCTGTACGAG. Full variable domain (missing parts from reference TRBV7-9 and TRBJ2-7): DTGVSQNPRHKITKRGQNVTFRCDPISEHNRLYWYRQTLGQGPEFLTYFQNEAQLEKSRLLSDRFSAERPKGSFSTLEIQRTEQGDSAMYLCATTGALYEQYFGPGTRLTVT.